This is a list of T cell receptor beta chains from one sample in a study of response to subunit inactivated influenza vaccine. Each CDR3 protein gets one entry after TCRdb re-called the RT-PCR reads with MiXCR. The table shows about 170,000 distinct CDR3 sequences, with approximately 12% occurring only once. This sample was also put to use in a study of T cells expressing NK-cell markers.

Sequenced here: CD8+ T cells sorted from PBMCs, sampled approximately 13 days after vaccination. Receptor source: a man between 50 and 59 years old who received an inactivated influenza vaccine. Each CDR3 is given with its conserved first and last residue. The D gene is left open where the match is weak. Only some rows state a clone size, as once, few, many or a class for expanded clones.

j_call,v_call,clone_size,d_call,cdr3_nt,cdr3_aa
TRBJ2-5,TRBV20-1,-,-,TGCAGTGCACGCGACGGTAACCAAGAGACCCAGTACTTC,CSARDGNQETQYF
TRBJ2-1,TRBV7-9,many,-,TGTGCCAGCAGCTCCGTTGTCCGGGGCCTTACGGGCAATGAGCAGTTCTTC,CASSSVVRGLTGNEQFF
TRBJ2-1,TRBV11-2,-,TRBD2,TGTGCCAGCAGCTTAGTCTTCTCTAGCGGGGGAAACTACAATGAGCAGTTCTTC,CASSLVFSSGGNYNEQFF
TRBJ2-7,TRBV6-2/TRBV6-3,few,-,TGTGCCACCCACGGACAGCTCTACGAGCAGTACTTC,CATHGQLYEQYF
TRBJ2-5,TRBV25-1,-,-,TGTGCCAGCGAGGCAGAGACCCAGTACTTC,CASEAETQYF
TRBJ2-7,TRBV7-9,few,-,TGTGCCAGCAGCCATTTCGTGGGGGGCCGACCCTACGAGCAGTACTTC,CASSHFVGGRPYEQYF
TRBJ2-7,TRBV18,few,-,TGTGCCAGCTCACCCTCTCCACATAACTACGAGCAGTACTTC,CASSPSPHNYEQYF
TRBJ2-5,TRBV7-9,few,-,TGTGCCAGCAGCTCCCGGATCGCCGAGGGCCAAGAGACCCAGTACTTC,CASSSRIAEGQETQYF
TRBJ2-5,TRBV28,-,-,TGTGCCAGCAAACAGATGTACCAAGAGACCCAGTACTTC,CASKQMYQETQYF
TRBJ2-1,TRBV7-3,few,TRBD2,TGTGCCAGCAGCATCCTAGGGACTAGCGGGAGATCGGGGTCCTACAATGAGCAGTTCTTC,CASSILGTSGRSGSYNEQFF
TRBJ1-1,TRBV4-2,-,TRBD1,TGTGCCAGCAGCCGAGGGACAGCTGATTTGAACACTGAAGCTTTCTTT,CASSRGTADLNTEAFF
TRBJ2-1,TRBV10-2,few,TRBD2,TGCGCCAGCAGTTCGGGACTAGCGGGGGGGCTTTCCTACAATGAGCAGTTCTTC,CASSSGLAGGLSYNEQFF
TRBJ2-4,TRBV21-1,few,-,TGTGCCAGCAGCAAAGGGGGGCCGACTGGGGCTGCCAAAAACATTCAGTACTTC,CASSKGGPTGAAKNIQYF
TRBJ2-2,TRBV2,-,-,TGTGCCAGCAGTCAGGCAGGGGAGAATTCCGGGGAGCTGTTTTTT,CASSQAGENSGELFF
TRBJ2-3,TRBV2,-,TRBD2,TGTGCCAGCAGTGAAAGGTGGCGGGAGTTGGTAGATACGCAGTATTTT,CASSERWRELVDTQYF
TRBJ2-3,TRBV9,many,-,TGTGCCAGCAGCGTAGGAAGGTATTCTAGCACAGATACGCAGTATTTT,CASSVGRYSSTDTQYF
TRBJ2-7,TRBV9,-,-,TGTGCCAGCAGCGTAGGGGCTGCCAATTTCCACGAGCAGTACTTC,CASSVGAANFHEQYF
TRBJ1-2,TRBV30,-,TRBD1,TGTGCCGGACAGGGTAGTGGCTACACCTTC,CAGQGSGYTF
TRBJ1-3,TRBV4-3,few,-,TGCGCCAGCAGCCAAGAACACCCGGGACAAAAGCTACGAAACACCATATATTTT,CASSQEHPGQKLRNTIYF
TRBJ2-2,TRBV4-3,few,TRBD2,TGCGCCAGCACCTTGGCGGGGACCCTAGCGGGGGGCACCGGGGAGCTGTTTTTT,CASTLAGTLAGGTGELFF
TRBJ2-1,TRBV27,-,TRBD2,TGTGCCAGCAGTTTCTCCTCGACTAGCGGGAGTTATAATGAGCAGTTCTTC,CASSFSSTSGSYNEQFF
TRBJ2-2,TRBV28,few,-,TGTGCCAGCAGTTTACCCCCAGCGTTGAGCACCGGGGAGCTGTTTTTT,CASSLPPALSTGELFF
TRBJ2-2,TRBV7-2,few,-,TGTGCCAGCAGCTTAGAGTTCGCCTACTCACCCGGGGAGCTGTTTTTT,CASSLEFAYSPGELFF
TRBJ2-3,TRBV24-1,-,TRBD1,TGTGCCACCAGTGAAACGCAGACAGGGGATTTTAGAGATACGCAGTATTTT,CATSETQTGDFRDTQYF
TRBJ2-7,TRBV27,-,TRBD2,TGTGCCAGCAGTTCCCTAGGGACTAGCGGGAACTACGAGCAGTACTTC,CASSSLGTSGNYEQYF
TRBJ2-2,TRBV6-5,few,TRBD2,TGTGCCAGCAGTTACAGCAAGGGGAGGGCGTACACCGGGGAGCTGTTTTTT,CASSYSKGRAYTGELFF
TRBJ2-4,TRBV6-4,-,-,TGTGCCAGCCGGGCTGAGAGCCCCTGCGGCAAAAACATTCAGTACTTC,CASRAESPCGKNIQYF
TRBJ1-4,TRBV24-1,-,-,TGTGCCACCAGAGGGGTGGGGAGTGAAAAACTGTTTTTT,CATRGVGSEKLFF
TRBJ2-5,TRBV10-3,few,-,TGTGCCATCAAGTTTGGGGAGACCCAGTACTTC,CAIKFGETQYF
TRBJ2-3,TRBV4-1,-,TRBD1,TGCGCCAGCAGCCCGTGGGACAGGGGTGGAACAGATACGCAGTATTTT,CASSPWDRGGTDTQYF
TRBJ2-1,TRBV20-1,many,-,TGCAGTGCTGACGGGGCGTTCAGGCGCCCCTACAATGAGCAGTTCTTC,CSADGAFRRPYNEQFF
TRBJ2-7,TRBV28,-,-,TGTGCCAGCAGTTCCAGCGGGCAGCAGTACTTC,CASSSSGQQYF
TRBJ2-1,TRBV28,-,TRBD2,TGTGCCAGCAGTCCTCCCCTTAGCGGGGTGGGTAATGAGCAGTTCTTC,CASSPPLSGVGNEQFF
TRBJ2-1,TRBV7-8,-,-,TGTGCCAGCAGCTTTAGCAGCGATGAGCAGTTCTTC,CASSFSSDEQFF